A selection of T cell receptor beta chains follows, all from one sample in a study of T cells in Graves' hyperthyroidism and ophthalmopathy. TCRdb re-analysed the multiplex PCR reads in MiXCR, keeping a single row per CDR3 protein. Among roughly 520,000 distinct CDR3 sequences listed, roughly a quarter were seen once. Sequences were obtained from blood. These receptors all stem from a woman in her 30s with Graves' ophthalmopathy. Both conserved end residues are trimmed from each CDR3. The order of the fields is V gene, J gene, CDR3 protein.

TRBV15	TRBJ1-1	ATSSRTGNTEAF
TRBV6-2/TRBV6-3	TRBJ1-2	ASTKNRQNYGYT
TRBV20-1	TRBJ1-6	SASSREALH
TRBV20-1	TRBJ1-5	SGKRTGANQPQH
TRBV6-5	TRBJ1-2	ASRTDGQTNYGYT
TRBV7-2	TRBJ2-7	ASSLASGSGGAYEQY
TRBV7-9	TRBJ2-7	ASSLGGVVHEQY
TRBV3-1	TRBJ1-2	ASSQMSGGGGYT
TRBV20-1	TRBJ2-2	SVVAANTGELF
TRBV6-5	TRBJ2-7	ASSYWGALSSYEQY
TRBV6-1	TRBJ2-7	ASKYEGGNSYEQY
TRBV19	TRBJ1-2	ASSDRGPVDSPLLSYGYT
TRBV20-1	TRBJ1-5	SVSPLNQPQH
TRBV12-3/TRBV12-4	TRBJ2-5	AISPGTGAAETQY
TRBV12-3/TRBV12-4	TRBJ1-1	ASRSDRADTEAF
TRBV30	TRBJ2-7	AWNSGYRHEQY
TRBV5-5	TRBJ2-5	ASSYPGRGQETQY
TRBV20-1	TRBJ2-3	SARGLAALRPDLTDTQY
TRBV7-9	TRBJ1-1	ASSILGQFEAF
TRBV6-1	TRBJ1-2	ASSSPAGHQANYGYT
TRBV4-2	TRBJ1-2	ASSQKGRREANYGYT
TRBV19	TRBJ1-1	ASSIDDGYTEAF
TRBV20-1	TRBJ1-2	SAKRQDLYGYT
TRBV27	TRBJ1-1	ASSLIVGNTEAF
TRBV6-1	TRBJ2-7	ASSEGAGTGGEEQY
TRBV12-3/TRBV12-4	TRBJ2-7	ASRLRLEQY
TRBV30	TRBJ1-5	AWSVQGNQPQH
TRBV6-5	TRBJ1-5	ASSYSGGTEPQH
TRBV2	TRBJ1-5	ASSEEPRYGQPQH
TRBV29-1	TRBJ2-2	SGNWRGSPGELL
TRBV11-1	TRBJ1-1	VSSLEGANTEAF
TRBV19	TRBJ1-5	ASTQGYQPQH
TRBV20-1	TRBJ2-2	SAREILRTLNTGELF
TRBV19	TRBJ1-2	ASSSSGAVNYGYT
TRBV5-1	TRBJ1-1	ASSLETEGWNTEAF
TRBV27	TRBJ1-5	ASRKQGLLSNQPQH
TRBV19	TRBJ1-1	ASTSETPSTEAF
TRBV5-1	TRBJ2-5	ASSLGTAKETQY
TRBV20-1	TRBJ1-1	SARYEEAF
TRBV20-1	TRBJ2-2	SATGGLAGHRELF
TRBV4-3	TRBJ1-3	ASSQVGRDYTIY
TRBV20-1	TRBJ2-7	SASLSSGSYEQY